Listed below are T cell receptor beta chains from one sample, sequenced in a study of shared clonotypes between healthy human individuals. Profiled with immunoSEQ multiplex PCR; TCRdb holds only in-frame clones, not every one. Altogether some 580,000 clones are present, 98% being singletons, with the ten largest covering 0.3%. The source material was naive CD8+ T cells sorted from blood. These receptors were taken from a man under 40 in good health. Each CDR3 is given without its conserved first and last residue. Each record gives: CDR3 protein, V gene, CDR3 length, D gene. The D gene is left open where the match is weak.

CDR3: ASSLLAANEKLF
V: TRBV27
length: 12
D: NA

CDR3: ASSRLAFSYNEQF
V: TRBV4-1
length: 13
D: TRBD2

CDR3: ASSLTGGATTEAF
V: TRBV7-6
length: 13
D: TRBD1

CDR3: ASSLAGTTNTEAF
V: TRBV5-1
length: 13
D: NA

CDR3: ASSLGPTGSAAF
V: TRBV7-8
length: 12
D: TRBD1

CDR3: ASSQDVGDRPYEQY
V: TRBV4-1
length: 14
D: TRBD1

CDR3: ASSQAYLDPRD
V: TRBV4-1
length: 11
D: NA

CDR3: ASSLVASGRDNEQF
V: TRBV5-4
length: 14
D: TRBD2

CDR3: ASSGGPSYEQY
V: TRBV7-7
length: 11
D: NA

CDR3: ASSLTGKYEQY
V: TRBV11-2
length: 11
D: NA